Listed below are T cell receptor beta chains from one sample, sequenced in a study of T cell repertoires in cytomegalovirus infection. TCRdb re-derived calls from the reads in MiXCR, one entry per CDR3 protein. This sample has 340,000 or so distinct CDR3 sequences, with around 25% found just once. Antigen specificity for these receptors is unknown. The material sequenced was cultured PBMCs, taken from culture after CMV antigen stimulation. The receptors derive from a human donor in good health (CMV status not recorded). Some clones in this sample may be carry-over from other donors' samples. Both conserved end residues are part of each CDR3. The order of the fields is CDR3 DNA, CDR3 protein, J gene, D gene, V gene, clone size. A D gene is named only where the DNA matches it firmly. Size is omitted from some rows. Given values are once, few, many or a class for expanded clones.

cdr3_nt: TGTGCCAGCAGTGGGCCAGGGGGATCCCGTATTTACACCTTC
cdr3_aa: CASSGPGGSRIYTF
j_call: TRBJ1-2
d_call: TRBD1
v_call: TRBV6-1
clone_size: -

cdr3_nt: TGTGCCAGCAGCTTTGGCACCAGTGAGCAGTTCTTC
cdr3_aa: CASSFGTSEQFF
j_call: TRBJ2-1
d_call: -
v_call: TRBV7-9
clone_size: -

cdr3_nt: TGCGCCAGCAGCTTGGTGGGACTAGCGGGAGGAGCAGATACGCAGTATTTT
cdr3_aa: CASSLVGLAGGADTQYF
j_call: TRBJ2-3
d_call: TRBD2
v_call: TRBV5-1
clone_size: few

cdr3_nt: TGTGCCAGCAGCTCGAGGACAGGGGGGTTAGGCAATGAGCAGTTCTTC
cdr3_aa: CASSSRTGGLGNEQFF
j_call: TRBJ2-1
d_call: TRBD1
v_call: TRBV11-3
clone_size: few

cdr3_nt: TGTGCCAGCAGCCCTGACCAGGGGAGGCGCAATGAGCAGTTCTTC
cdr3_aa: CASSPDQGRRNEQFF
j_call: TRBJ2-1
d_call: -
v_call: TRBV7-6
clone_size: few

cdr3_nt: TGTGCCAGCAGCGGCGTGGGGGGCGCTCGGGGTGGCACTGAAGCTTTCTTT
cdr3_aa: CASSGVGGARGGTEAFF
j_call: TRBJ1-1
d_call: -
v_call: TRBV5-5
clone_size: -

cdr3_nt: TGTGCCAGCAGCTTAGGTCGAGGGGTCGGCAATCAGCCCCAGCATTTT
cdr3_aa: CASSLGRGVGNQPQHF
j_call: TRBJ1-5
d_call: -
v_call: TRBV11-2
clone_size: -

cdr3_nt: TGTGCCAGCAGCCTGGGACAGGGGTCGGCCTCACCCCTCCACTTT
cdr3_aa: CASSLGQGSASPLHF
j_call: TRBJ1-6
d_call: TRBD1
v_call: TRBV7-2
clone_size: -

cdr3_nt: TGTGCCAGCAGCCAAGGATGGGCAGCTTTCTTT
cdr3_aa: CASSQGWAAFF
j_call: TRBJ1-1
d_call: -
v_call: TRBV14
clone_size: -

cdr3_nt: TGTGCCAGTAGTGGAGGGGGGGGCTCCTATAATTCACCCCTCCACTTT
cdr3_aa: CASSGGGGSYNSPLHF
j_call: TRBJ1-6
d_call: -
v_call: TRBV19
clone_size: few

cdr3_nt: TGTGCCAGCAGTCCCTTGAGGGGACCTTCCTACGAGCAGTACTTC
cdr3_aa: CASSPLRGPSYEQYF
j_call: TRBJ2-7
d_call: -
v_call: TRBV6-6
clone_size: -

cdr3_nt: TGTGCCACCAGCGGATCGACAGCCTGGGCCACTGAAGCTTTCTTT
cdr3_aa: CATSGSTAWATEAFF
j_call: TRBJ1-1
d_call: -
v_call: TRBV15
clone_size: -

cdr3_nt: TGTGCCAGCAGCGCCGGGGGACAGTTAGGGAAAGAGACCCAGTACTTC
cdr3_aa: CASSAGGQLGKETQYF
j_call: TRBJ2-5
d_call: -
v_call: TRBV9
clone_size: -

cdr3_nt: TGTGCCAGCAGCGTAGAAGGGGCGGGTGAGCAGTTCTTC
cdr3_aa: CASSVEGAGEQFF
j_call: TRBJ2-1
d_call: -
v_call: TRBV9
clone_size: once

cdr3_nt: TGCAGCGTTGAGTGGCGAGGAGGGAACACTGAAGCTTTCTTT
cdr3_aa: CSVEWRGGNTEAFF
j_call: TRBJ1-1
d_call: -
v_call: TRBV29-1
clone_size: -

cdr3_nt: TGTGCCAGCAGCTTAGAACCGACCGGGGCTAACACTGAAGCTTTCTTT
cdr3_aa: CASSLEPTGANTEAFF
j_call: TRBJ1-1
d_call: -
v_call: TRBV7-2
clone_size: few

cdr3_nt: TGTGCCAGCAGTTTCGGACAGGGGGCTCTGAACACTGAAGCTTTCTTT
cdr3_aa: CASSFGQGALNTEAFF
j_call: TRBJ1-1
d_call: TRBD1
v_call: TRBV12-3/TRBV12-4
clone_size: many

cdr3_nt: TGTGCCAGCAGTTTATCGTGGCAGCAATACACTGAAGCTTTCTTT
cdr3_aa: CASSLSWQQYTEAFF
j_call: TRBJ1-1
d_call: -
v_call: TRBV27
clone_size: -

cdr3_nt: TGTGCCAGTCGCTACCCAACTGCCAAAAACATTCAGTACTTC
cdr3_aa: CASRYPTAKNIQYF
j_call: TRBJ2-4
d_call: -
v_call: TRBV19
clone_size: -

cdr3_nt: TGTGCCAGCAGCTTGCTCCTAGCGGGAGCGGTAGATACGCAGTATTTT
cdr3_aa: CASSLLLAGAVDTQYF
j_call: TRBJ2-3
d_call: TRBD2
v_call: TRBV5-4
clone_size: -

cdr3_nt: TGTGCCAGCAGCTCAACTAGCGGGAGGGCCGATGAGCGGTTCTTC
cdr3_aa: CASSSTSGRADERFF
j_call: TRBJ2-1
d_call: TRBD2
v_call: TRBV11-2
clone_size: -

cdr3_nt: TGTGCCAGCAGCCTTTCCGGAGGTGGGGCCAGGGTCGAGCAGTACTTC
cdr3_aa: CASSLSGGGARVEQYF
j_call: TRBJ2-7
d_call: -
v_call: TRBV7-2
clone_size: many

cdr3_nt: TGCAGTGCTAGGGTGGGGGGAGGGCCCTCCTACAATGAGCAGTTCTTC
cdr3_aa: CSARVGGGPSYNEQFF
j_call: TRBJ2-1
d_call: TRBD2
v_call: TRBV20-1
clone_size: -

cdr3_nt: TGTGCCAGCAGCCCGCCTAGCGGGAGGCCGAACACCGGGGAGCTGTTTTTT
cdr3_aa: CASSPPSGRPNTGELFF
j_call: TRBJ2-2
d_call: TRBD2
v_call: TRBV7-6
clone_size: many

cdr3_nt: TGTGCCAGCAACGTTAACAGGGTCGGCAATCAGCCCCAGCATTTT
cdr3_aa: CASNVNRVGNQPQHF
j_call: TRBJ1-5
d_call: -
v_call: TRBV7-9
clone_size: -

cdr3_nt: TGTGCCAGCAGCTTAGCCCCAGATAGGACTGAAGCTTTCTTT
cdr3_aa: CASSLAPDRTEAFF
j_call: TRBJ1-1
d_call: -
v_call: TRBV7-8
clone_size: few

cdr3_nt: TGTGCCAGCAGTTATAGCGGGAGGGAGAGGAATGAGCAGTTCTTC
cdr3_aa: CASSYSGRERNEQFF
j_call: TRBJ2-1
d_call: TRBD2
v_call: TRBV7-8
clone_size: -

cdr3_nt: TGTGCCAGCAGCTTAAGACAGGGGGAATCCTATGAGCAGTTCTTC
cdr3_aa: CASSLRQGESYEQFF
j_call: TRBJ2-1
d_call: TRBD1
v_call: TRBV7-9
clone_size: -

cdr3_nt: TGCAGTGCTAGAGCCCAGGGACTAGCGGCACAAGAGACCCAGTACTTC
cdr3_aa: CSARAQGLAAQETQYF
j_call: TRBJ2-5
d_call: TRBD2
v_call: TRBV20-1
clone_size: few

cdr3_nt: TGTGCCAGTAGTATTTTACGCGGGTCCAGCTCCTACAATGAGCAGTTCTTC
cdr3_aa: CASSILRGSSSYNEQFF
j_call: TRBJ2-1
d_call: -
v_call: TRBV19
clone_size: few

cdr3_nt: TGTGCCAGCAGTGGTGTAGCCAGGGGTGAAGCTTTCTTT
cdr3_aa: CASSGVARGEAFF
j_call: TRBJ1-1
d_call: -
v_call: TRBV6-6
clone_size: -

cdr3_nt: TGTGCCAGCAAGGCGGGAGGGGTGTACAATGAGCAGTTCTTC
cdr3_aa: CASKAGGVYNEQFF
j_call: TRBJ2-1
d_call: TRBD2
v_call: TRBV12-3/TRBV12-4
clone_size: -

cdr3_nt: TGTGCCAGCAGCTTCGGGCAGGGGGACACTGAAGCTTTCTTT
cdr3_aa: CASSFGQGDTEAFF
j_call: TRBJ1-1
d_call: TRBD1
v_call: TRBV7-9
clone_size: many

cdr3_nt: TGTGCCACCAGCGAACCGTCCCGGGGAGGGGCTGAAGCTTTCTTT
cdr3_aa: CATSEPSRGGAEAFF
j_call: TRBJ1-1
d_call: -
v_call: TRBV15
clone_size: few

cdr3_nt: TGTGCCAGTAGTATCACTAGCGTGTCGGATACGCAGTATTTT
cdr3_aa: CASSITSVSDTQYF
j_call: TRBJ2-3
d_call: TRBD2
v_call: TRBV19
clone_size: few

cdr3_nt: TGCAGTGCTAGCCAGCACAATGAGCAGTTCTTC
cdr3_aa: CSASQHNEQFF
j_call: TRBJ2-1
d_call: -
v_call: TRBV20-1
clone_size: many

cdr3_nt: TGTGCCAGCAGTTCCGATAGCGGGAGCCACTACGAGCAGTACTTC
cdr3_aa: CASSSDSGSHYEQYF
j_call: TRBJ2-7
d_call: TRBD2
v_call: TRBV6-9
clone_size: -

cdr3_nt: TGTGCTAGTGGTTTGGCCCTGGACGAGCAGTTCTTC
cdr3_aa: CASGLALDEQFF
j_call: TRBJ2-1
d_call: -
v_call: TRBV12-5
clone_size: -

cdr3_nt: TGCGCCAGCAGCCACGTAATAGGGAACACTGAAGCTTTCTTT
cdr3_aa: CASSHVIGNTEAFF
j_call: TRBJ1-1
d_call: -
v_call: TRBV4-3
clone_size: few

cdr3_nt: TGTGCCAGCAGTGATGGGGACTTCCCGGACTTC
cdr3_aa: CASSDGDFPDF
j_call: TRBJ2-5
d_call: -
v_call: TRBV2
clone_size: -

cdr3_nt: TGTGCCAGAAGCCGGGGGGCCAACGTCCTGACTTTC
cdr3_aa: CARSRGANVLTF
j_call: TRBJ2-6
d_call: -
v_call: TRBV2
clone_size: -

cdr3_nt: TGCGCCAGCAGGGAGGGACTAGCGGGAACCACAGATACGCAGTATTTT
cdr3_aa: CASREGLAGTTDTQYF
j_call: TRBJ2-3
d_call: TRBD2
v_call: TRBV10-2
clone_size: few

cdr3_nt: TGTGCCAGCAGCTTAGTTGGTATGGCAGGGGGGCACATAGATACGCAGTATTTT
cdr3_aa: CASSLVGMAGGHIDTQYF
j_call: TRBJ2-3
d_call: -
v_call: TRBV7-6
clone_size: many

cdr3_nt: TGTGCCAGCAAAATCCGGGACCCCTATGGCTACACCTTC
cdr3_aa: CASKIRDPYGYTF
j_call: TRBJ1-2
d_call: -
v_call: TRBV6-1
clone_size: -

cdr3_nt: TGTGCCATCAGCGGTGCGGGGGTCGGTGAGCAGTTCTTC
cdr3_aa: CAISGAGVGEQFF
j_call: TRBJ2-1
d_call: TRBD2
v_call: TRBV10-3
clone_size: -

cdr3_nt: TGCAGCACACAAGCGGTACCCTACAATGAGCAGTTCTTC
cdr3_aa: CSTQAVPYNEQFF
j_call: TRBJ2-1
d_call: -
v_call: TRBV29-1
clone_size: -

cdr3_nt: TGTGCCAGTAGCCCCCCCGGGACAGGGAGCAATCAGCCCCAGCATTTT
cdr3_aa: CASSPPGTGSNQPQHF
j_call: TRBJ1-5
d_call: TRBD1
v_call: TRBV19
clone_size: few

cdr3_nt: TGTGCCAGCAGCTCGGACAGGGCTGATACGCAGTATTTT
cdr3_aa: CASSSDRADTQYF
j_call: TRBJ2-3
d_call: TRBD1
v_call: TRBV7-6
clone_size: -

cdr3_nt: TGTGCCAGCAGCTTTCGCGGACAGGGAGATACGCAGTATTTT
cdr3_aa: CASSFRGQGDTQYF
j_call: TRBJ2-3
d_call: TRBD1
v_call: TRBV7-3
clone_size: many

cdr3_nt: TGTGCCAGCAGCGGACCCGGGGGAGGACTCACCGGGGAGCTGTTTTTT
cdr3_aa: CASSGPGGGLTGELFF
j_call: TRBJ2-2
d_call: -
v_call: TRBV9
clone_size: once

cdr3_nt: TGTGCCAGCAGCCCAACCTTCACAGATACGCAGTATTTT
cdr3_aa: CASSPTFTDTQYF
j_call: TRBJ2-3
d_call: -
v_call: TRBV7-3
clone_size: -

cdr3_nt: TGTGCCAGCAGCTCCCCCTTAACGGTCTTCCCGCCCAATGAGCAGTTCTTC
cdr3_aa: CASSSPLTVFPPNEQFF
j_call: TRBJ2-1
d_call: -
v_call: TRBV7-2
clone_size: many

cdr3_nt: TGTGCCAGCAGCCCGGACAACACAGATACGCAGTATTTT
cdr3_aa: CASSPDNTDTQYF
j_call: TRBJ2-3
d_call: -
v_call: TRBV7-8
clone_size: -

cdr3_nt: TGCGCCAGCAGCCCCTCGTCCGGGACGTGGGGGGAGCTGTTTTTT
cdr3_aa: CASSPSSGTWGELFF
j_call: TRBJ2-2
d_call: -
v_call: TRBV5-1
clone_size: -

cdr3_nt: TGTGCCAGCAGGCCCTCCGGAGGCTCCTACAATGAGCAGTTCTTC
cdr3_aa: CASRPSGGSYNEQFF
j_call: TRBJ2-1
d_call: -
v_call: TRBV14
clone_size: few

cdr3_nt: TGTGCCAGCAGAGGGGACGTACTGTTTTTT
cdr3_aa: CASRGDVLFF
j_call: TRBJ1-4
d_call: -
v_call: TRBV2
clone_size: -

cdr3_nt: TGTGCCAGCAGTATAGCCTCAGGCAGGTCCGGTGGGCCCCAGCATTTT
cdr3_aa: CASSIASGRSGGPQHF
j_call: TRBJ1-5
d_call: -
v_call: TRBV28
clone_size: -

cdr3_nt: TGTGCCAGCAGCCCCTATAGTATCGCGGCCAAAAACATTCAGTACTTC
cdr3_aa: CASSPYSIAAKNIQYF
j_call: TRBJ2-4
d_call: -
v_call: TRBV7-9
clone_size: few

cdr3_nt: TGTGCCAGCAGCTTTGGGTCAGAGACCCAGTACTTC
cdr3_aa: CASSFGSETQYF
j_call: TRBJ2-5
d_call: -
v_call: TRBV7-2
clone_size: many

cdr3_nt: TGCAGTGCTAGAACTTACAGGGGAGGCTACACCTTC
cdr3_aa: CSARTYRGGYTF
j_call: TRBJ1-2
d_call: TRBD1
v_call: TRBV20-1
clone_size: few